The present TCR beta chain was sequenced within a study of blood T cell repertoires in COVID-19. Overall study context: The samples span acute and convalescent COVID-19 from the United States, Italy and Spain. The analysed material was cDNA or gDNA that came from T cells, B-cell-depleted T cells, or PBMCs.

Germline values: CDR1 MNHEY, CDR2 SMNVEV (reference sequence). This CDR3 has 18 amino acids. J lost 2 bases, V lost 5 bases, and 18 bases had no gene match. Original processing notes: Estimates of nucleated cell counts were drawn from the amplification of reference gene primers. Using immunoSEQ multiplex PCR, the repertoire was profiled, and TCRdb retains in-frame clones only, with some absent. Clone size and the V and J calls come from that table; the DNA yielded D and trimming. The sample lists roughly 150,000 clones, around 83% seen once, with roughly 19% in the top ten. The chain combines TRBV27 with TRBJ2-7; the match to TRBD1 covers 7 bases. The origin of this receptor is a woman in her sixties or seventies who had recovered from COVID-19. The sample consisted of peripheral blood. In DNA form, the CDR3 reads TGTGCCAGCAGTCACCAATCCTCCCGACAGGGAAGGCCCTACGAGCAGTACTTC. Its protein is CASSHQSSRQGRPYEQYF.